These T cell receptor beta chains were read from a single sample in a study of T cells in Graves' hyperthyroidism and ophthalmopathy. TCRdb reprocessed the multiplex PCR reads with MiXCR, giving one entry per CDR3 protein. The top ten hold 25% to 30% of the sample, which has about 280,000 distinct CDR3 sequences, 20% to 30% seen once. Material for sequencing was blood. These receptors were taken from a man aged 35 to 55 with Graves' hyperthyroidism that later progressed to Graves' ophthalmopathy. Both conserved end residues are part of each CDR3. The D gene is left open where the match is weak. Size is stated for part of the rows, as once, few or many counts, or as a class when the clone is expanded.

>many|TRBV27|TRBJ2-7|TRBD1
TGTGCCAGCAGTTTCCCGGGACAGGGTGACGAGCAGTACTTC
CASSFPGQGDEQYF
>many|TRBV15|TRBJ2-7|.
TGTGCCACCAGCAACAAGGGACCGAAGGATCGCTACGAGCAGTACTTC
CATSNKGPKDRYEQYF
>many|TRBV6-1|TRBJ2-4|.
TGTGCCAGCAGTCAGGGATTGGACATTCAGTACTTC
CASSQGLDIQYF
>.|TRBV20-1|TRBJ2-5|.
TGCAGTGCTTTTTTAGCGGAGCAAGAGACCCAGTACTTC
CSAFLAEQETQYF
>many|TRBV15|TRBJ2-1|.
TGTGCCACCAGCCCTTCACGGGGGAGCTCCTACAATGAGCAGTTCTTC
CATSPSRGSSYNEQFF
>.|TRBV20-1|TRBJ2-7|TRBD2
TGCAGTGTCCCACTAGCGGGAGACGAGCAGTACTTC
CSVPLAGDEQYF
>many|TRBV19|TRBJ1-5|TRBD1
TGTGCCAGTAGTTCGTCGGGACAGGGGCCCCCTAGCAATCAGCCCCAGCATTTT
CASSSSGQGPPSNQPQHF
>many|TRBV11-2|TRBJ2-7|TRBD1
TGTGCCAGCAGCTTCACTTGGGACAGGGCCTACGAGCAGTACTTC
CASSFTWDRAYEQYF
>many|TRBV3-1|TRBJ1-2|TRBD1
TGTGCCAGCAGCGGCCGGACAGGGAACTATGGCTACACCTTC
CASSGRTGNYGYTF
>many|TRBV20-1|TRBJ2-2|.
TGCAGTGCCCCGGGTAACCCTAACACCGGGGAGCTGTTTTTT
CSAPGNPNTGELFF
>many|TRBV19|TRBJ2-2|.
TGTGCCAGTAGTGGGGTGAACACCGGGGAGCTGTTTTTT
CASSGVNTGELFF
>many|TRBV6-1|TRBJ1-1|TRBD1
TGTGCCAGCAATGACAGGGGGCCTAACACTGAAGCTTTCTTT
CASNDRGPNTEAFF
>.|TRBV6-2/TRBV6-3|TRBJ1-1|TRBD1
TGTGCCAGCAGTTCGGATATGGGGACAGACCCTAGTAGCACTGAAGCTTTCTTT
CASSSDMGTDPSSTEAFF
>many|TRBV2|TRBJ1-3|TRBD1
TGTGCCAGCAGTGAAGTGACCCGGGACAGCCATGCCAATGTCGGGAACACCATATATTTT
CASSEVTRDSHANVGNTIYF
>.|TRBV20-1|TRBJ1-6|.
TGCAGTGCTAGAGATGGGCAGGGGAATAATTCACCCCTCCACTTT
CSARDGQGNNSPLHF
>.|TRBV20-1|TRBJ2-5|TRBD2
TGCAGTGCTAGATCGCTAGCGGGATACCTCCGAGGGACCCAGTACTTC
CSARSLAGYLRGTQYF
>.|TRBV6-5|TRBJ2-5|TRBD1
TGTGCCAGCAGTTACCCGGACAGGGGGGGAGAGACCCAGTACTTC
CASSYPDRGGETQYF
>.|TRBV9|TRBJ1-1|TRBD1
TGTGCCAGCAGCGTAGGAGAGACAGGGGGCGCGACGGCTTTCTTT
CASSVGETGGATAFF
>many|TRBV3-1|TRBJ1-2|.
TGTGCCAGCAGCTTCTGGGACACCGCTGGCTACACCTTC
CASSFWDTAGYTF
>many|TRBV7-2|TRBJ1-5|.
TGTGCCAGCAGCCCCATAGCAAGCAATCAGCCCCAGCATTTT
CASSPIASNQPQHF
>.|TRBV6-1|TRBJ1-5|TRBD1
TGTGCCACCGAGGACAGGGTTGGCAATCAGCCCCAGCATTTT
CATEDRVGNQPQHF
>few|TRBV6-1|TRBJ2-2|TRBD2
TGTGCCAGCAGTGAAGCGAGTACTAGCGGGAGGGCCACCGGGGAGCTGTTTTTT
CASSEASTSGRATGELFF
>many|TRBV7-3|TRBJ2-2|.
TGTGCCAGCAGCTCGTACACCCACAGGTTGGGCACCGGGGAGCTGTTTTTT
CASSSYTHRLGTGELFF
>once|TRBV12-3/TRBV12-4|TRBJ1-1|.
TGTGCCAGCAGAAACGACGGTAGCAGTCAAGAAGCTTTCTTT
CASRNDGSSQEAFF
>many|TRBV11-2|TRBJ2-2|.
TGTGCCAGCAGCCTTACACTGAGCACCGGGGAGCTGTTTTTT
CASSLTLSTGELFF
>many|TRBV12-3/TRBV12-4|TRBJ1-2|.
TGTGCCAGCAGTAATAAGGGGACGCCGTCTGGCTACACCTTC
CASSNKGTPSGYTF
>many|TRBV12-3/TRBV12-4|TRBJ2-5|TRBD1
TGTGCCAGCGGACAGGGGACACAAGAGACCCAGTACTTC
CASGQGTQETQYF
>many|TRBV10-3|TRBJ2-7|TRBD1
TGTGCCATCAGAGGGGACAGGGGCTACGAGCAGTACTTC
CAIRGDRGYEQYF
>many|TRBV4-1|TRBJ2-5|TRBD2
TGCGCCAGCAGCCAAACCGGGACTAGCGAAGAGACCCAGTACTTC
CASSQTGTSEETQYF
>.|TRBV6-1|TRBJ2-2|TRBD2
TGTGCCAGCAGCTCTGGGACTACCACGAACACCGGGGAGCTGTTTTTT
CASSSGTTTNTGELFF
>.|TRBV12-3/TRBV12-4|TRBJ2-2|TRBD2
TGTGCCAGCACCCTATCTAGCTCCGGGAGGGCCCCGGACGGGGAGCTGTTTTTT
CASTLSSSGRAPDGELFF
>.|TRBV6-5|TRBJ2-2|.
TGTGCCAGCAGTTTAGCCTTACGTGACACCGGGGAGCTGTTTTTT
CASSLALRDTGELFF
>.|TRBV7-8|TRBJ1-5|.
TGTGCCAGCAGCTCTCGAAACCGGGGGGGAGTAAGCAATCAGCCCCAGCATTTT
CASSSRNRGGVSNQPQHF
>.|TRBV12-3/TRBV12-4|TRBJ1-2|.
TGTGCCAGCAGTTTAGCGGAACAGGCCCCTAACTATGGCTACACCTTC
CASSLAEQAPNYGYTF
>many|TRBV27|TRBJ1-2|TRBD1
TGTGCCAGCAGCCCCGGACAGGCCCTTGGCTACACCTTC
CASSPGQALGYTF
>few|TRBV28|TRBJ2-5|.
TGTGCCAGCAGTTCCTCATATGGGGGAGCGGAGACCCAGTACTTC
CASSSSYGGAETQYF
>many|TRBV5-1|TRBJ1-5|.
TGCGCCAGCAGCTTGGGGAACAGGGATCAGCCCCAGCATTTT
CASSLGNRDQPQHF
>.|TRBV12-3/TRBV12-4|TRBJ2-7|.
TGTGCCAGCAGTTACGCGGGCAGGGGAGTCGAGCAGTACTTC
CASSYAGRGVEQYF
>many|TRBV12-3/TRBV12-4|TRBJ2-2|.
TGTGCCAGCAGTGCCGAGACAGTTTCCTTTGCCGGGGAGCTGTTTTTT
CASSAETVSFAGELFF
>many|TRBV11-3|TRBJ1-2|TRBD1
TGTGCCAGCAGCTTAGAGCCGGGACAGGGGGGCTACACCTTC
CASSLEPGQGGYTF
>many|TRBV2|TRBJ2-5|.
TGTGCCAGCCAGGGACAAATTGGGACCCAGTACTTC
CASQGQIGTQYF
>.|TRBV6-1|TRBJ1-5|.
TGTGCCAGCGCCCTCTCAAATCAGCCCCAGCATTTT
CASALSNQPQHF
>many|TRBV18|TRBJ1-1|TRBD1
TGTGCCAGCTCACCACGAAACAGGGGGTGGGTCACTGAAGCTTTCTTT
CASSPRNRGWVTEAFF
>.|TRBV27|TRBJ2-5|.
TGTGCCAGCAGTTTAATGGCGGGGGCCCAAGAGACCCAGTACTTC
CASSLMAGAQETQYF